This T cell receptor beta chain derives from a study of cytomegalovirus exposure and HLA in healthy donors (TCRdb year 2017). Turning to the overall study: An earlier analysis of 550 to 700 of the donors reported roughly 300 Gb of sequence data and 117 million unique TCR beta sequences from roughly 200 million T cells. Roughly 320 gigabases of sequencing data and tens of millions of unique TCR sequences made up an early release that covered some 640 HLA-typed donors. Of the roughly 400 genotyped donors, around 81% fell in the genetic ancestry cluster associated with self-reported Caucasian donors. The study aimed to test whether cataloging public T cell receptors could reveal signatures of past pathogen exposure. The T cell repertoires of some 700 subjects were profiled by immunosequencing and related to cytomegalovirus serostatus. In addition to the first cohort of approximately 650 subjects, a separate validation cohort of approximately 120 different subjects was used. To predict cytomegalovirus infection status, the study combined high-throughput TCR immunosequencing, statistical association of individual TCRs with disease status, and machine learning. A later analysis re-analyzed previously published TCR beta repertoires from 660 or so donors and added high-resolution HLA genotyping to study TCR occurrence patterns. Rather than using new phenotypic data, the later analysis identified candidate immune exposures from TCR beta sequences and from how often those sequences occurred across donors. An earlier analysis of some 500 of the donors used high-throughput TCR beta sequencing to judge whether each TCR beta V gene segment behaved as functional or pseudogenic. Donor age, sex, ethnicity and CMV serostatus were collected together with the repertoire data. A later genetic analysis took genome-wide SNP genotypes for about 60% of the roughly 670 donors and used that subset as a discovery cohort. All discovery cohort repertoires had been generated using a single sequencing platform. Class I and class II HLA loci were covered by the typing at four-digit resolution. The number of typed donors differed by locus: roughly 629-630 for A, B, C, DRB1 and DQB1; 500 to 550 for DQA1; some 610 for DPA1; and roughly 470 for DPB1. About five DR-DQ haplotypes were treated as single units for association and clustering because of strong linkage in the cohort. Among 398 genotyped donors of the cohort, an average of approximately 200,000 unique TCR beta nucleotide sequences was sequenced per donor, of which roughly 17% were non-productive. What the authors observed across the whole study: In a later analysis, HLA-associated TCR beta chains were found to be more clonally expanded and to have lower generation probabilities than equally common non-associated chains. The study gave a list of around 170 TCR beta chains associated with cytomegalovirus. Most TCR sequences were seen in very few donors, while some public TCRs were found in many individuals. In a later genetic analysis, a missense DCLRE1C variant was associated with V-gene and J-gene trimming of TCR beta chains, and the association was replicated in an independent cohort. In a later analysis, several top co-occurrence clusters were reported to appear linked to parvovirus B19, influenza, CMV and Epstein-Barr virus. In vitro tests confirmed that a few of the cytomegalovirus-associated TCR beta chains recognize cytomegalovirus antigens. Only TCR beta chains were sequenced in this cohort, and the absence of alpha or paired-chain data limited detectable features. Roughly uniform sequencing depth across donors was assumed in presence/absence analyses, although this assumption may not hold. Correlated functional status among segregating V segments might reflect linkage disequilibrium, but an unknown experimental factor could not be ruled out. A later analysis found that TCR association rates varied across HLA loci, with DRB1 alleles showing the most associated TCRs and HLA-C alleles the fewest. A cluster of highly shared sequence variants was judged likely to be a technical artifact of the sequencing pipeline. When HLA alleles, especially DR and DQ, strongly co-occurred, attributing TCR associations to individual alleles was difficult. Because counts were too low, roughly 16 rarely observed V segments, including chromosome 9 orphons, were excluded from the earlier analysis of around 640 of the donors. According to the authors, the approach could potentially be generalized to other disease states and immunological phenotypes. According to a later genetic analysis, donors in an Asian-associated ancestry cluster had fewer N-insertions in productive TCRs than the approximately 690-donor mean. In a later analysis, some 17,000 TCR beta sequences were associated with specific HLA alleles at a false discovery rate of 0.05. An earlier analysis of approximately 500 of the donors showed that most TCR beta V segments appeared in productive rearrangements either about 87% or about 30% of the time, which broadly matched IMGT annotations. A further reported finding was that TCR beta sequences accurately predicted the HLA-A and HLA-B alleles for most subjects in the first cohort. The only immune exposure information available for the cohort was CMV serostatus. A later analysis found that most CMV-associated TCR beta chains appeared HLA-restricted, with HLA associations seemingly driven largely by CMV exposure. In both the original and validation cohorts, the classifier was reported to diagnose cytomegalovirus status with high specificity and sensitivity. Some IMGT-functional V segments, including TRBV6-2 and TRBV6-3, could not be told apart with the 87-base-pair reads, so those segments were excluded. Because HLA typing was unavailable for some donors at each locus, only the typed subset was used in association tests.

CDR3 length: 16 amino acids, cysteine to phenylalanine. Kept here is only the CDR3 DNA, which spans 48 bases and is read in frame from base 1. CDR1 and CDR2 are drawn from the germline V gene (reference sequence): LNHDA, SQIVND. V is trimmed back by 3 bases and J by 3 bases, and the junction contains 4 bases that no gene match accounts for. The library was prepared using the immunoSEQ multiplex PCR assay. A mixture of 60 forward primers for TCR Vbeta segments and 13 reverse primers for TCR Jbeta segments was used in the multiplex PCR. Amplification of the CDR3 region of rearranged TCR beta genes was performed with a multiplex PCR assay on genomic DNA. Amplified TCR beta libraries were sequenced as 87-base-pair reads on the Illumina HiSeq System. The authors' analysis ran thus. Across the 640 or so repertoires, a later analysis counted tens of millions of unique TCR beta chains, around 10 million of which were shared by at least two donors. To remove PCR and sequencing errors, raw reads were error-corrected and collapsed into unique sequences using a nearest-neighbor algorithm that merged closely related sequences. To assign V, D and J gene segments, CDR3 sequences were aligned to IMGT reference sequences. For a sequence to be retained, a match of at least six nucleotides was required to both a V gene segment and a J gene segment. Rearrangements were classified as productive when the CDR3 lacked stop codons and remained in frame with V and J, and all other rearrangements were classified as non-productive. CDR3 was defined by IMGT convention, running from the second conserved V-encoded cysteine to the conserved J-encoded phenylalanine. The earlier analysis of 550 to 650 of the donors excluded any sequence lacking an unambiguous match to a single V gene segment. An earlier analysis of about 590 of the donors classified V segments as functional when productive rearrangements were above 56.7% and as segregating when the standard deviation between donors was above 5%. To diagnose cytomegalovirus status from the catalog of TCR beta chain sequences, a statistical classification framework was built. V and J gene assignment, in a later analysis, came from comparing TCR nucleotide sequences with IMGT/GENE-DB human TR gene sequences. The TCRdist pipeline was used in a later analysis to assign CDR3 sequences and most-parsimonious VDJ recombination scenarios. In a later analysis, each TCR beta chain was defined by its CDR3 amino acid sequence together with its V-gene family, and reads without a unique V-gene family were excluded. To address suspected cross-contamination and a sequencing artifact, a later analysis removed a few hundred highly shared, low-generation-probability nucleotide sequences. In a later analysis, a clonal expansion index for each public chain was calculated from normalized within-repertoire ranks of inferred template counts. In a later analysis, generation probabilities were computed using a VDJ recombination model fitted to out-of-frame rearrangements, and the results were checked against IGoR. In a later analysis, TCR-TCR, TCR-HLA and TCR-CMV co-occurrence was scored with hypergeometric tests, and a repertoire-size bias correction was applied to TCR pairs. False discovery rates were estimated in a later analysis by permuting HLA or CMV assignments 20 times. A later analysis grouped co-occurring TCRs with DBSCAN, adding TCRdist sequence similarity when clustering within HLA-allele-positive subsets. Repertoires with fewer than 30,000 or more than 120,000 public chains, plus five repertoires with anomalous nucleotide sharing, were excluded from co-occurrence clustering. Not all clones reach the TCRdb copy of this immuneACCESS table, which keeps in-frame sequences only. Checked studies attribute under half of the gap to unresolved V genes and leave the rest unexplained. That table furnishes V, J and clone size, whereas the DNA furnished D and trimming. Here the sample has under 200,000 clones; less than 90% occur a single time. The ten most abundant clones make up 1.5% to 2.5% of the sample.

The cohort was made up of 650 to 700 healthy bone marrow donors. At the time of sampling, every cohort member was nominally healthy, though immune exposures that went unrecorded were likely present. The donor tested CMV seronegative, placing the donor among the 350 or so seronegative members of the cohort. A peripheral blood sample was collected from each donor, and TCR beta sequencing was performed on peripheral blood mononuclear cells. Genomic DNA extraction from the blood cell samples was performed with the Qiagen DNeasy Blood Extraction Kit. A word on this clone: Its antigen is currently not known. No base quality information exists; no much larger clone differs at one position.

Specimen: PBMCs. The chain uses TRBV19 and TRBJ1-5, with 11 bases in between that match TRBD1. The TCR comes from a man younger than 35 in good health and CMV-seronegative. Read as DNA, the sequence is TGTGCCAGTAGTATGGGGACAGGGGGACTCAATCAGCCCCAGCATTTT. It translates to CASSMGTGGLNQPQHF.